This T cell receptor (beta chain) derives from a study of cytomegalovirus exposure and HLA in healthy donors. Across the whole study: Earlier, 100 million to 120 million unique TCR beta sequences were recovered from roughly 170 million T cells by an analysis.

The PCR contained 60 Vbeta and 13 Jbeta primers. This table comes from immunoSEQ multiplex PCR, and its TCRdb copy is limited to in-frame clones, with some not included. This table holds 170,000 or so clones, more than 65% found once. Deletions cut 3 bases from V and 10 bases from J, with 10 bases between. This CDR3 is built from 12 residues. Germline CDR1 is LNHNV and CDR2 is YYDKDF (reference sequence). The receptor was isolated from a man between 50 and 59 years old in good health and CMV-seropositive. Sequencing was performed on PBMCs. V and J are TRBV15 and TRBJ2-1; D not certain. The CDR3 DNA sequence: TGTGCCACCAGCAGCCGGTCCGTGGAGCAGTTCTTC. This translates into CATSSRSVEQFF.